This TCR beta chain was identified in a study of OX40 agonist ivuxolimab in advanced cancers. Turning to the study itself: Hepatocellular carcinoma, melanoma, renal cell or head and neck cancer was diagnosed in the dose-escalation patients.

The V end was cut by 3 bases, the J end by 1 base, with 4 bases between. CDR3 length: 13 residues. The germline V gene encodes CDR1 LNHDA and CDR2 SQIVND (reference sequence). The data were produced by immunoSEQ multiplex PCR, yet TCRdb's version contains in-frame clones alone and is incomplete. The repertoire holds some 6,000 clones, with about 80% as singletons. The sample was CD4+ or CD8+ T cells sorted from blood, taken in a trial of the OX40 agonist ivuxolimab. The TCR originated in an adult with an advanced solid tumor such as melanoma, head and neck, liver or kidney cancer. The genes are TRBV19 and TRBJ1-5; D is unclear. CDR3 sequence: CASSMQSNQPQHF. CDR3 coding DNA: TGTGCCAGTAGTATGCAGAGCAATCAGCCCCAGCATTTT.